Below, 8 T cell receptor beta chains from the same sample are listed, as sequenced in a study of T cells in Graves' hyperthyroidism and ophthalmopathy (dated by TCRdb to the late 2010s). The library came from multiplex PCR. The sequencing machine was an Illumina HiSeq 2000. The TCR beta CDR3 regions were amplified from RNA transcripts. A first-round RT-PCR of the TCR CDR3 used the HTBI primer set with the Qiagen OneStep RT-PCR kit. The public sequencing data were trimmed at Q25 with fastp and processed into clonotypes with MiXCR by TCRdb, which kept only in-frame beta chains. For every CDR3 protein sequence, its rows merge into one entry that carries the most common genes and DNA. Here the sample has roughly 420,000 distinct CDR3 sequences; approximately 15% occur a single time. The top ten constitute 13% to 15% of the sample. The material sequenced was blood. The receptors stem from a woman between 18 and 29 years old with Graves' hyperthyroidism.

This chain uses TRBV7-2 with TRBJ2-2; no clear D gene. CDR3 length: 15 amino acids. V lost 5 bases and J lost 1, with 11 bases in between. Germline CDR1 is SGHTA and CDR2 is FQGNSA. The CDR3 nucleotides read TGTGCCAGCAGCGCCCCCCCGGGGAACACCGGGGAGCTGTTTTTT. Amino acids: CASSAPPGNTGELFF.

This clonotype was seen many times. This chain links TRBV12-3 or TRBV12-4 with TRBJ1-1; D is perhaps TRBD1 (6 bases). This CDR3 is built from 21 residues. V was trimmed by 3 bases and J by 1 base, leaving 30 bases between them. The CDR3 bases are TGTGCCAGCAGTTTGACAAAAGGTGTCTTGGGACATTACTTGCAGAACACTGAAGCTTTCTTT. It is translated as CASSLTKGVLGHYLQNTEAFF.

This clonotype was seen many times. V and J are TRBV28 and TRBJ2-1, with a weak D call TRBD2 (6 bases). The CDR3 totals 15 residues. Germline assignment: CDR1 MDHEN and CDR2 SYDVKM. Trimming pared 6 bases from V and 4 bases from J, leaving 16 bases between. The DNA of the CDR3 is TGTGCCAGCAGCACTCACGGCGGGGCTTACAATGAGCAGTTCTTC. Translating it yields CASSTHGGAYNEQFF.

This clonotype was observed a handful of times. The rearrangement links TRBV20-1 to TRBJ1-2, with TRBD1 matching over 7 bases. Germline lookup yields CDR1 DFQATT and CDR2 SNEGSKA (reference sequence). The V segment lost 2 bases and the J segment 8 bases; nucleotides outside the gene matches: 11. This CDR3 comprises 14 residues. DNA for the CDR3: TGCAGTGCTAGACCAGCAACAGGGACAGTGGGCTACACCTTC. Protein: CSARPATGTVGYTF.

In its sample, this clonotype was seen many times. V usage is TRBV12-3 or TRBV12-4 and J usage is TRBJ2-5; possibly TRBD1 or TRBD2 for D (5 bases each). V shed 5 bases and J shed 5 bases, with 27 bases lying between them. The CDR3 covers 18 residues. The CDR3 region is CASSPPPLVTYGAETQYF. The CDR3 DNA reads TGTGCCAGCAGTCCCCCCCCTTTGGTAACATACGGGGCGGAGACCCAGTACTTC.

This clonotype was seen a single time. The chain recombines TRBV19 with TRBJ2-3, with 7 bases that match TRBD2. Trimming took 7 bases from V and 2 from J; bases not matched to a gene: 12. The CDR3 totals 16 residues. Per germline, CDR1 LNHDA and CDR2 SQIVND (reference sequence). The CDR3 here is CASNLGGFGSTDTQYF. CDR3 nucleotide sequence: TGTGCCAGTAACCTGGGAGGGTTTGGTTCCACAGATACGCAGTATTTT.

This CDR3 reads CASSLAGQVYNQPQHF. The CDR3 coding sequence is TGTGCCAGCAGCTTAGCGGGACAGGTCTACAATCAGCCCCAGCATTTT. This sequence joins TRBV7-2 and TRBJ1-5; TRBD1 matches 8 bases. CDR3 length: 16 amino acids. The germline V gene encodes CDR1 SGHTA and CDR2 FQGNSA. Trimming cost V 0 bases and J 3 bases; bases outside gene matches: 4.

This clonotype was picked up a small number of times. The chain recombines TRBV5-1 with TRBJ1-4; 7 bases fit TRBD1. CDR3 length: 15 amino acids. Germline V lookup: CDR1 SGHRS, CDR2 YFSETQ. V was clipped by 1 base and J by 7 bases; unmatched bases: 7. The CDR3 DNA reads as TGCGCCAGCAGCTTGACAGGGGCCCGGAGTGAAAAACTGTTTTTT. Translated: CASSLTGARSEKLFF. Together with reference TRBV5-1 and TRBJ1-4, the CDR3 gives the full variable domain: KAGVTQTPRYLIKTRGQQVTLSCSPISGHRSVSWYQQTPGQGLQFLFEYFSETQRNKGNFPGRFSGRQFSNSRSEMNVSTLELGDSALYLCASSLTGARSEKLFFGSGTQLSVL.